A single sample gave rise to the 15 T cell receptor beta chains below, sequenced in a study of blood T cell repertoires in COVID-19. Only in-frame clones appear in the TCRdb table, and some are missing; sequencing was by immunoSEQ multiplex PCR. The sample carries roughly 260,000 clones, 91% recorded once. The sequenced sample consisted of PBMCs or T cells enriched from blood (not recorded which). The source of these receptors is a human donor in a cohort exposed to, infected with or recovered from COVID-19 (not recorded which). The donor label of this sample is uncertain.

The chain carries TRBV5-4 and TRBJ1-2; the D gene is possibly TRBD1 (5 bases). The germline gives CDR1 SGHNT, CDR2 YYREEE (reference sequence). The CDR3 totals 15 residues. V lost 1 base and J 4 bases, leaving 14 bases between the germline ends. CDR3 loop: CASSLQGLKTYGYTF. CDR3 coding DNA: TGTGCCAGCAGCTTGCAGGGACTGAAGACCTATGGCTACACCTTC.

The rearrangement joins TRBV27 to TRBJ2-1; 7 bases map to TRBD2. Germline V gene data show CDR1 as MNHEY and CDR2 as SMNVEV (reference sequence). The CDR3 totals 14 residues. The junction had 4 bases not matched to a gene; V was cut back by 6 bases and J by 2 bases. CDR3 DNA sequence: TGTGCCAGCAGAGGCGGGGGTACCTACAATGAGCAGTTCTTC. Translating gives CASRGGGTYNEQFF.

The chain links TRBV19 to TRBJ1-5; D call uncertain. Germline assignment: CDR1 LNHDA and CDR2 SQIVND (reference sequence). The CDR3 spans 15 residues. V was clipped by 2 bases and J by 2 bases, with 10 bases between them. The CDR3 reads CASSIPGWGNQPQHF. The CDR3, as DNA: TGTGCCAGTAGTATACCCGGGTGGGGCAATCAGCCCCAGCATTTT.

This chain uses TRBV5-4 with TRBJ2-2, with D perhaps matching TRBD1 (6 bases). The CDR3 contains 15 residues. Germline V lookup: CDR1 SGHNT, CDR2 YYREEE (reference sequence). Trimming shortened V by 3 bases and J by 7 bases, and 16 bases separated the two germline ends. The CDR3 DNA sequence: TGTGCCAGCAGCTGGGCCTTACAGGGCGGCGGGGAGCTGTTTTTT. Translation gives CASSWALQGGGELFF.

The chain is built from TRBV2 and TRBJ2-1; D remains ambiguous. Trimming removed 7 bases from V and 9 bases from J, with 10 bases in between. Germline values: CDR1 SNHLY, CDR2 FYNNEI. There are 11 residues in the CDR3. The CDR3 here is CASIYVGEQFF. CDR3 DNA sequence: TGTGCCAGCATCTATGTCGGTGAGCAGTTCTTC.

The CDR3 region is CASSVLDRVSYGYTF. CDR3 nucleotides: TGTGCCAGCAGCGTACTGGACAGGGTATCCTATGGCTACACCTTC. The chain couples TRBV9 to TRBJ1-2, with 8 bases identical to TRBD1. This CDR3 region has 15 residues. Trimming at V came to 1 base and at J to 4 bases, leaving 6 bases not matched to a gene. CDR1 is SGDLS, CDR2 YYNGEE, per germline.

V is TRBV5-5 and J is TRBJ2-1, with D unclear. Per the germline V gene, CDR1 is SGHKS and CDR2 is YYEKEE (reference sequence). The CDR3 runs to 11 residues. Trimming stripped 4 bases from V and 10 bases from J, with 9 bases between. The CDR3, as DNA: TGTGCCAGCAGCGATAGATACGAGCAGTTCTTC. Residues: CASSDRYEQFF.

This clone was seen a single time. The chain recombines TRBV4-3 with TRBJ1-1; D gene uncertain. Germline V gene data show CDR1 as LGHNA and CDR2 as YSLEER. The CDR3 totals 14 residues. Trimming took 4 bases from V and 1 from J, leaving 10 bases between them. The CDR3 sequence is CASSLFGGNTEAFF. CDR3 bases: TGCGCCAGCAGCCTTTTCGGTGGGAACACTGAAGCTTTCTTT.

The chain recombines TRBV24-1 with TRBJ1-2; D might be TRBD1 (5 bases). The CDR3 is 14 amino acids. Germline CDR1 KGHDR, CDR2 SFDVKD. Trimming shortened V by 0 bases and J by 3 bases, and 7 bases separated the two germline ends. This chain's CDR3 is CATSDLRQYYGYTF. The CDR3 DNA follows: TGTGCCACCAGTGATTTGAGACAGTACTATGGCTACACCTTC.

This chain joins TRBV24-1 and TRBJ2-1; D is ambiguous. The CDR3 consists of 15 residues. V lost 3 bases and J 0 bases, leaving 8 bases between the germline ends. Germline CDR1 KGHDR, CDR2 SFDVKD. The CDR3 is CATSDGLSSYNEQFF. The CDR3 DNA follows: TGTGCCACCAGTGATGGGCTTAGCTCCTACAATGAGCAGTTCTTC.

This chain links TRBV24-1 with TRBJ1-5; D is ambiguous. CDR3 length equals 13 residues. The germline V gene has CDR1 KGHDR and CDR2 SFDVKD. V lost 1 base and J lost 4, with 4 bases in between. CDR3 nucleotides: TGTGCCACCAGTGATTTCACAAATCAGCCCCAGCATTTT. Protein product: CATSDFTNQPQHF.

The J gene is TRBJ2-7, the V gene TRBV5-4, with 7 bases fitting TRBD1. The CDR3 length is 13 residues. V lost 3 bases and J lost 4; bases outside the gene matches: 4. Germline CDR1 reads SGHNT; CDR2 reads YYREEE (reference sequence). The CDR3 DNA reads as TGTGCCAGCAGCTGGACAGGCCAATACGAGCAGTACTTC. Translating gives CASSWTGQYEQYF.

V usage is TRBV19 and J usage is TRBJ2-1; 9 bases map to TRBD2. Unmatched junction bases numbered 12, after V lost 4 bases and J lost 5 bases. The CDR3 is made up of 17 amino acids. The V gene's germline CDR1 is LNHDA and CDR2 SQIVND (reference sequence). CDR3 sequence: CASSTGRWLAGHNEQFF. The CDR3 DNA follows: TGTGCCAGTAGTACAGGCCGCTGGCTAGCGGGACACAATGAGCAGTTCTTC.

As regards this clone: Other DNA sequences in the sample encode the same CDR3. The V gene is TRBV7-2, the J gene TRBJ1-2; the match to TRBD1 covers 7 bases. The V segment lost 2 bases and the J segment 0 bases; nucleotides outside the gene matches: 3. Germline V gene data show CDR1 as SGHTA and CDR2 as FQGNSA. This CDR3 region has 15 residues. The CDR3 region has the DNA TGTGCCAGCAGCTTAAGACAGGGAGCTAACTATGGCTACACCTTC. The encoded protein is CASSLRQGANYGYTF. Complete variable domain (other parts from reference TRBV7-2 and TRBJ1-2): GAGVSQSPSNKVTEKGKDVELRCDPISGHTALYWYRQSLGQGLEFLIYFQGNSAPDKSGLPSDRFSAERTGGSVSTLTIQRTQQEDSAVYLCASSLRQGANYGYTFGSGTRLTVV.

The chain has TRBV9 and TRBJ2-5, with D tentatively TRBD2 (6 bases). Between the trimmed V and J ends, which lost 4 bases and 4 bases, there was a span of 14 bases. The length of the CDR3 is 14 residues. The germline gives CDR1 SGDLS, CDR2 YYNGEE. CDR3 sequence (DNA): TGTGCCAGCAGCACTAGACTAGTAGGAGAGACCCAGTACTTC. This sequence encodes CASSTRLVGETQYF.